The rows below give T cell receptor beta chains drawn from one sample of a study of blood T cell repertoires in COVID-19. Repertoires were generated with immunoSEQ multiplex PCR, while TCRdb's copy carries only in-frame clones and drops some. The sample lists about 260,000 clones; about nine tenths were seen once. Material: peripheral blood. Every receptor here comes from a young adult with COVID-19, enrolled during active disease. Each CDR3 is given without its conserved first and last residue. Fields, in order: J gene, V gene, CDR3 protein.

TRBJ2-6,TRBV19,ASSGQDTGANVLT
TRBJ2-7,TRBV4-1,ASSQEGLLQPSYEQY
TRBJ1-2,TRBV6-6,ASSYRPTGNYGYT
TRBJ1-1,TRBV5-6,ASSSRGSMNTEAF
TRBJ2-7,TRBV5-6,ASSTSGFDYEQY
TRBJ2-1,TRBV27,ASSLWTSGSLGEQF
TRBJ2-7,TRBV9,ASSVGMGSNEQY
TRBJ2-2,TRBV9,ASSVSGTGNTGELF
TRBJ2-5,TRBV9,ASSTYRDQETQY
TRBJ1-2,TRBV18,ASSPPGREYGYT
TRBJ2-7,TRBV2,ASRSGLPTYEQY
TRBJ1-1,TRBV27,ASSRFGPGRTEAF
TRBJ2-1,TRBV24-1,ATSDSRGGNEQF
TRBJ2-7,TRBV5-1,ASSLFRDTYEQY
TRBJ2-3,TRBV7-8,ASSGLAGETDTQY
TRBJ1-5,TRBV10-3,AISDFRDSSNQPQH
TRBJ1-2,TRBV5-6,ASSISGTGRYGYT
TRBJ1-5,TRBV7-9,ASSNTPGQGGNQPQH
TRBJ2-1,TRBV1,TSSQDRLATSYNEQF
TRBJ2-3,TRBV7-2,ASSLDTQY
TRBJ1-5,TRBV5-1,ASSLGGIGNQPQH
TRBJ2-1,TRBV7-9,ASSLGTSHEQF
TRBJ2-1,TRBV6-2/TRBV6-3,ASSYLDRGDEQF